This TCR beta chain comes out of a study of cytomegalovirus exposure and HLA in healthy donors. This CDR3 region has 16 residues. Germline values: CDR1 WSHSY, CDR2 SAAADI. The ends lost 2 bases at V and 5 bases at J; junction bases unmatched: 12. This clone was seen once. With 60 Vbeta and 13 Jbeta primers, the PCR was carried out. Measured with immunoSEQ multiplex PCR; TCRdb has only the in-frame clones, and not every one. The data hold more than 110,000 clones, with more than 75% observed a single time. Sequencing used PBMCs. The origin of this receptor is a man over 45 in good health and CMV-seronegative. The chain is built from TRBV10-2 and TRBJ2-7, with 7 bases identical to TRBD2. CDR3 DNA: TGCGCCAGCAGTGAGGGGAAAGCGGGGTTCATCCACGAGCAGTACTTC. Its translation is CASSEGKAGFIHEQYF.